This TCR beta chain was identified during a study of blood T cell repertoires in COVID-19. About the research overall: Donors in the United States, Italy and Spain gave samples during acute or convalescent COVID-19. T cells, B-cell-depleted T cells, or PBMCs supplied cDNA or gDNA.

As processed by the authors: Nucleated cell number was recorded as an estimate derived from reference gene primer amplification. The method was immunoSEQ multiplex PCR; TCRdb's version includes in-frame clones alone and lacks a portion of them. Clonal size and the V and J genes are those of that table, whereas D and trimming came from the DNA. The sample holds roughly 200,000 clones, about 84% seen once. With 5 bases clipped from V and 0 bases from J, the junction kept 13 bases outside the gene matches. Germline CDR1 reads MDHEN; CDR2 reads SYDVKM. The CDR3 sequence is 18 residues long. Enrollment of patients from Seattle took place during active infection, with longitudinal follow-up.

The sample taken for sequencing was peripheral blood. The receptor was isolated from a person between 65 and 80 years old with COVID-19, enrolled during active disease. This chain uses TRBV28 with TRBJ1-3; 7 nucleotides match TRBD1. CDR3: CASSLGRQGLNSGNTIYF. The CDR3 nucleotides are TGTGCCAGCAGTCTCGGCCGACAGGGTCTAAACTCTGGAAACACCATATATTTT. The whole variable domain, filled in from reference TRBV28 and TRBJ1-3, reads DVKVTQSSRYLVKRTGEKVFLECVQDMDHENMFWYRQDPGLGLRLIYFSYDVKMKEKGDIPEGYSVSREKKERFSLILESASTNQTSMYLCASSLGRQGLNSGNTIYFGEGSWLTVV.